These 4 T cell receptor beta chains came from one sample sequenced in a study of radiation and T cells in renal cell carcinoma. Using immunoSEQ multiplex PCR, the repertoire was profiled, and TCRdb retains in-frame clones only, with some absent. The repertoire consists of tens of thousands of clones, with 70% to 90% occurring once and the leading ten covering approximately 22%. The time point here: blood 2 weeks post-SBRT. This sample's treatment: 15 Gy SBRT to primary tumor, nephrectomy 4 weeks later. Sequencing used blood, obtained from a patient whose treatment included radiotherapy and nephrectomy. All receptors derive from a woman between 45 and 60 years old with renal cell carcinoma.

This chain joins TRBV6-5 and TRBJ2-3, with TRBD2 matching 9 bases. The CDR3 covers 16 residues. Germline-derived CDR1 and CDR2 are MNHEY and SVGAGI. V dropped 0 bases and J dropped 4; count of bases not matched to a gene: 5. The CDR3 nucleotides read TGTGCCAGCAGTTACTCGGCTAGCGGGGATCCAGATACGCAGTATTTT. It encodes CASSYSASGDPDTQYF.

The chain links TRBV18 to TRBJ2-1; 8 bases match TRBD1. Trimming took 6 bases from V and 2 from J; bases not matched to a gene: 6. Germline CDR1 KGHSH, CDR2 LQKENI. This CDR3 is built from 15 residues. The CDR3 is CASSSTGDTYNEQFF. Here the CDR3 DNA reads TGTGCCAGCTCGTCGACAGGGGATACCTACAATGAGCAGTTCTTC.

The V and J genes are TRBV18 and TRBJ2-7; tentatively, D is TRBD1 (6 bases). This CDR3 has 13 residues. V was shortened by 3 bases and J by 5 bases, with 11 bases between the two germline ends. Germline V gives CDR1 KGHSH, CDR2 LQKENI. CDR3 residues: CASSPLNRDEQYF. CDR3 sequence (DNA): TGTGCCAGCTCACCCCTGAACAGGGACGAGCAGTACTTC.

V gene TRBV5-1 combines with J gene TRBJ2-5; D is possibly TRBD1 or TRBD2 (5 bases each). This CDR3 spans 13 amino acids. V shed 4 bases and J shed 0 bases, with 7 bases lying between them. Germline-derived CDR1 and CDR2 are SGHRS and YFSETQ. Here the CDR3 reads CASSGGNQETQYF. CDR3 DNA sequence: TGCGCCAGCAGCGGGGGAAACCAAGAGACCCAGTACTTC.